This is a list of T cell receptor beta chains from one sample in a study of CD8+ T cells in alopecia areata. Clones were read by immunoSEQ multiplex PCR, and TCRdb kept only the in-frame ones, dropping some. The sample lists 100,000 to 150,000 clones; roughly two thirds were seen once. The sequenced material came from CD4+ T cells sorted from blood. The origin of the receptors is a human donor in good health. Both conserved end residues are part of each CDR3.

J gene | V gene | CDR3 protein
TRBJ2-3 | TRBV2 | CASSPQTGGTDTQYF
TRBJ2-3 | TRBV5-1 | CASSLSGGSTDTQYF
TRBJ1-1 | TRBV4-1 | CASSQGRGQIDTEAFF
TRBJ2-6 | TRBV11-2 | CASSHRGQGGSGANVLTF
TRBJ2-1 | TRBV2 | CASSEEGGRNEQFF
TRBJ2-7 | TRBV2 | CASSERGASYEQYF
TRBJ1-2 | TRBV4-1 | CASSQDRGLGYGYTF
TRBJ1-1 | TRBV18 | CASSPQRDRQGHTEAFF
TRBJ1-2 | TRBV30 | CAWSSPGLGPGGYTF
TRBJ2-7 | TRBV25-1 | CASSFFYEQYF
TRBJ2-2 | TRBV4-1 | CASSRPGQGTTGELFF
TRBJ1-5 | TRBV2 | CASSTGQGNQPQHF
TRBJ1-2 | TRBV5-4 | CASSTGRDRDYGYTF
TRBJ2-7 | TRBV5-1 | CASSFGGREQYF
TRBJ1-3 | TRBV4-1 | CASSQVPGRRGNTIYF
TRBJ1-5 | TRBV29-1 | CSARDTNQPQHF
TRBJ1-1 | TRBV30 | CAWSEAEAFF
TRBJ1-4 | TRBV11-2 | CASSSGGEKLFF
TRBJ2-3 | TRBV29-1 | CSAGVTDTQYF
TRBJ1-5 | TRBV30 | CAWSVSGTGRFQPQHF
TRBJ2-7 | TRBV18 | CATARDRGDEQYF
TRBJ1-2 | TRBV15 | CATSRGSLGYGYTF
TRBJ2-7 | TRBV30 | CAWNGDRVEQYF
TRBJ2-4 | TRBV6-5 | CASSARGSIQYF
TRBJ1-2 | TRBV18 | CASSPQGTENYGYTF
TRBJ2-3 | TRBV29-1 | CSVDGTSGGTDTQYF
TRBJ2-5 | TRBV7-2 | CASSLTAPTSGGETQYF
TRBJ2-1 | TRBV29-1 | CSVGGLSNEQFF
TRBJ2-2 | TRBV5-6 | CASSVRGDTGELFF
TRBJ1-2 | TRBV30 | CAWSVRRGSGYGYTF
TRBJ1-1 | TRBV21-1 | CASSRIRNGTEAFF